These 30 T cell receptor beta chains share one sample of origin, sequenced in a study of blood T cell repertoires in COVID-19. Some clones are missing from TCRdb's copy, which holds only in-frame ones; the method was immunoSEQ multiplex PCR. The profile shows 200,000 to 250,000 clones, about 81% of them singletons. Input material: peripheral blood. The receptor source for this set is an elderly woman with COVID-19, enrolled during active disease.

The rearrangement joins TRBV3-1 (or the pseudogene TRBV3-2) to TRBJ2-7; 7 bases are a match to TRBD2. The CDR3 length is 13 residues. Germline V gives CDR1 LGHDT, CDR2 YNNKEL (reference sequence). V was clipped by 2 bases and J by 9 bases; unmatched bases: 7. In DNA form, the CDR3 reads TGTGCCAGCAGCCAAACCGGGGGGAACTCGCAGTACTTC. As protein: CASSQTGGNSQYF.

The chain couples TRBV25-1 to TRBJ1-6; possible D gene TRBD1, 5 bases. V was clipped by 3 bases and J by 7 bases, with 16 bases between them. This CDR3 contains 16 residues. Germline V gene lookup returns CDR1 MGHDK and CDR2 SYGVNS. The CDR3, as DNA: TGTGCCAGCAGTGACTTAAGGGGCTCCGTAAATTCACCCCTCCACTTT. This encodes CASSDLRGSVNSPLHF.

This clone was seen just once. The chain is built from TRBV9 and TRBJ1-2, with TRBD1 as a possible D gene (5 bases). The CDR3 has 17 residues. V lost 3 bases and J lost 3, with 21 bases in between. Germline V gene lookup returns CDR1 SGDLS and CDR2 YYNGEE. CDR3 loop: CASSGRQFTQADYGYTF. Here the CDR3 DNA reads TGTGCCAGCAGCGGGCGACAGTTTACCCAAGCTGACTATGGCTACACCTTC.

V is TRBV7-3 and J is TRBJ2-1, with D unclear. CDR1 and CDR2 (germline): SGHTA, FQGTGA. CDR3 length: 17 residues. Trimming shortened V by 2 bases and J by 4 bases, and 18 bases separated the two germline ends. The CDR3: CASSLGGIVRSYNEQFF. The CDR3 region has the DNA TGTGCCAGCAGCTTAGGTGGTATAGTCCGGTCTTACAATGAGCAGTTCTTC.

CDR3 sequence (DNA): TGTGCCAGCAGCTTTCGGACAGGGGACTATGGCTACACCTTC. Its translation is CASSFRTGDYGYTF. The J gene is TRBJ1-2, the V gene TRBV3-1 (or the pseudogene TRBV3-2); 9 positions match TRBD1. The germline V gene has CDR1 LGHDT and CDR2 YNNKEL (reference sequence). The CDR3 extends over 14 amino acids. The V gene end was trimmed by 5 bases and the J gene end by 3 bases; junction bases not matched to a gene: 4.

The chain combines TRBV9 with TRBJ2-1, with 9 bases aligning to TRBD2. The length of the CDR3 is 14 residues. With V trimmed by 4 bases and J by 4 bases, 3 bases remained unmatched. The germline V gene has CDR1 SGDLS and CDR2 YYNGEE. The CDR3 loop reads CASSLAGLYNEQFF. The DNA of the CDR3 is TGTGCCAGCAGCCTAGCGGGACTTTACAATGAGCAGTTCTTC.

This clone was counted between two and nine times. V usage is TRBV12-3 or TRBV12-4 and J usage is TRBJ1-5, with 7 positions matching TRBD1. The ends lost 5 bases at V and 9 bases at J; junction bases unmatched: 7. The CDR3 length is 13 residues. In DNA, the CDR3 is TGTGCCAGCAGTGTGACAGGGAGACCGCCCCAGCATTTT. Its protein is CASSVTGRPPQHF.

The genes are TRBV7-9 and TRBJ2-7; 16 bases line up with TRBD2. The CDR3 sequence is 16 residues long. Germline CDR1 SEHNR, CDR2 FQNEAQ (reference sequence). V lost 5 bases to trimming and J lost 2 bases; unmatched junction nucleotides: 3. The CDR3 bases are TGTGCCAGCAGCCCGGGGACTAGCGGGAGGGCCTACGAGCAGTACTTC. This encodes CASSPGTSGRAYEQYF. Variable domain in full (rest from reference TRBV7-9 and TRBJ2-7): DTGVSQNPRHKITKRGQNVTFRCDPISEHNRLYWYRQTLGQGPEFLTYFQNEAQLEKSRLLSDRFSAERPKGSFSTLEIQRTEQGDSAMYLCASSPGTSGRAYEQYFGPGTRLTVT.

The chain couples TRBV5-1 to TRBJ1-6; D not certain. V was pared by 4 bases and J by 8 bases, with 13 bases between. CDR3 length equals 14 residues. CDR1 and CDR2 from the germline V gene are SGHRS and YFSETQ. The CDR3 loop is CASSGRGQDSPLHF. The CDR3 nucleotides read TGCGCCAGCAGCGGTAGAGGGCAGGATTCACCCCTCCACTTT.

As for this clone: At one boundary the junction diverges from the germline segment, which might be a read error. V and J are TRBV28 and TRBJ1-2, with a possible D match to TRBD1 (6 bases). In germline, CDR1 is MDHEN, CDR2 SYDVKM. The CDR3 runs to 12 residues. CDR3 DNA: TGTGCCAGCAGCCTACCTCACGGACAGCTCGGGTTC. Its translation is CASSLPHGQLGF.

The chain links TRBV6-6 to TRBJ1-1; D is undetermined. The CDR3 loop spans 15 amino acids. The germline V gene encodes CDR1 MNHNY and CDR2 SVGAGI (reference sequence). V was shortened by 2 bases and J by 0 bases, with 10 bases between the two germline ends. In nucleotides, the CDR3 is TGTGCCAGCAGTTACCTAGCCCCTTTGAACACTGAAGCTTTCTTT. It is translated as CASSYLAPLNTEAFF.

The CDR3 loop is CASSTGLAPSYEQYF. Written as DNA, the CDR3 is TGTGCCAGCAGTACCGGACTAGCGCCATCCTACGAGCAGTACTTC. The chain recombines TRBV6-2 or TRBV6-3 with TRBJ2-7, with TRBD2 matching 9 bases. V dropped 5 bases and J dropped 1; count of bases not matched to a gene: 6. The CDR3 runs to 15 residues. Germline CDR1 and CDR2: MNHEY and SVGEGT.

The chain uses TRBV25-1 and TRBJ2-1; D uncertain. From germline, CDR1 is MGHDK and CDR2 SYGVNS. The CDR3 spans 13 residues. In nucleotides, the CDR3 is TGTGCGACTCAACGAGTCGATCGTGGGGAGCAGTTCTTC. As protein: CATQRVDRGEQFF.

This clone was observed a few times. V usage is TRBV30 and J usage is TRBJ1-5, with D uncertain. Germline CDR1 is GTSNPN and CDR2 is SVGIG (reference sequence). V was clipped by 1 base and J by 6 bases, with 10 bases between them. The CDR3 sequence is 13 residues long. CDR3: CAWSAQTSQPQHF. CDR3 nucleotide sequence: TGTGCCTGGAGTGCCCAAACCAGTCAGCCCCAGCATTTT. Based on the CDR3 plus reference TRBV30 and TRBJ1-5, the full variable domain is SQTIHQWPATLVQPVGSPLSLECTVEGTSNPNLYWYRQAAGRGLQLLFYSVGIGQISSEVPQNLSASRPQDRQFILSSKKLLLSDSGFYLCAWSAQTSQPQHFGDGTRLSIL.

The chain recombines TRBV18 with TRBJ1-1; 9 bases are shared with TRBD1. Trimming at V came to 4 bases and at J to 5 bases, leaving 5 bases not matched to a gene. This CDR3 has 14 residues. The germline CDR1 and CDR2 sequences are KGHSH and LQKENI. The CDR3 protein is CASSLGTGWTEAFF. CDR3 bases: TGTGCCAGCTCACTCGGGACAGGGTGGACTGAAGCTTTCTTT.

The CDR3 protein is CASSRIGTGNIGGYTF. DNA of the CDR3: TGTGCCAGCAGCCGGATTGGGACAGGGAATATAGGCGGCTACACCTTC. The chain has TRBV3-1 (or the pseudogene TRBV3-2) and TRBJ1-2, with 9 nucleotides matching TRBD1. The ends lost 4 bases at V and 8 bases at J; junction bases unmatched: 14. Germline CDR1 reads LGHDT; CDR2 reads YNNKEL (reference sequence). This CDR3 has 16 amino acids.

This chain uses TRBV18 with TRBJ2-1; 7 positions match TRBD2. This CDR3 is 18 amino acids long. V lost 1 base to trimming and J lost 1 base; unmatched junction nucleotides: 10. The V gene's germline CDR1 is KGHSH and CDR2 LQKENI. Here the CDR3 reads CASSPRVGAGSSYNEQFF. The CDR3 DNA reads as TGTGCCAGCTCACCACGGGTCGGAGCGGGAAGTTCCTACAATGAGCAGTTCTTC.

Details on this clone: Other DNA variants within this sample encode the same CDR3. The chain couples TRBV6-1 to TRBJ1-1; the D gene is possibly TRBD1 (6 bases). Trimming removed 6 bases from V and 1 base from J, with 9 bases in between. Germline V gene sequence: CDR1 MNHNS, CDR2 SASEGT. There are 13 residues in the CDR3. DNA for the CDR3: TGTGCCAGCAGCTTACAGGGGAACACTGAAGCTTTCTTT. It encodes CASSLQGNTEAFF.

This clone was picked up a small number of times. The J gene is TRBJ2-5, the V gene TRBV29-1; no clear D. This CDR3 has 11 residues. The germline V gene encodes CDR1 SQVTM and CDR2 ANQGSEA. V was pared by 8 bases and J by 4 bases, with 11 bases between. For the CDR3, the DNA is TGCAGCTTAGATAGTGGAGAGACCCAGTACTTC. It translates to CSLDSGETQYF. The whole variable domain, filled in from reference TRBV29-1 and TRBJ2-5, reads SAVISQKPSRDICQRGTSLTIQCQVDSQVTMMFWYRQQPGQSLTLIATANQGSEATYESGFVIDKFPISRPNLTFSTLTVSNMSPEDSSIYLCSLDSGETQYFGPGTRLLVL.

This chain links TRBV18 with TRBJ2-3; 7 nucleotides match TRBD2. The CDR3 has 14 residues. The V segment lost 2 bases and the J segment 3 bases; nucleotides outside the gene matches: 2. Per the germline V gene, CDR1 is KGHSH and CDR2 is LQKENI. The CDR3 DNA sequence: TGTGCCAGCTCACCAGCGGGGGTGACAGATACGCAGTATTTT. It specifies CASSPAGVTDTQYF.

The chain combines TRBV7-8 with TRBJ2-5, with TRBD2 identical over 11 bases. CDR1 SGHVS and CDR2 FQNEAQ come from the germline V gene. The CDR3 is 14 residues long. The V segment lost 10 bases and the J segment 2 bases; nucleotides outside the gene matches: 6. The CDR3 bases are TGTGCCACCCTACTAGCGGGGGTACAAGAGACCCAGTACTTC. Its translation: CATLLAGVQETQYF.

The genes are TRBV4-3 and TRBJ2-1; TRBD2 aligns across 13 bases. Per germline, CDR1 LGHNA and CDR2 YSLEER. Trimming took 0 bases from V and 9 from J; bases not matched to a gene: 2. This CDR3 contains 15 residues. CDR3 region: CASSQDGLAGVEQFF. The CDR3 nucleotides are TGCGCCAGCAGCCAAGATGGACTAGCGGGAGTTGAGCAGTTCTTC.

This chain uses TRBV10-3 with TRBJ1-2; a weak D match, TRBD1 (6 bases). Looked up from germline, CDR1 is ENHRY and CDR2 is SYGVKD. Trimming cost V 4 bases and J 3 bases, with 9 bases left between them. The CDR3 is 13 amino acids. CDR3 sequence reads: CAISGTVDYGYTF. The CDR3 nucleotides are TGTGCCATCAGTGGGACAGTCGACTATGGCTACACCTTC.

The CDR3 nucleotides are TGTGCCAGCCGGACTACGGGTGGCAATCAGCCCCAGCATTTT. Residues: CASRTTGGNQPQHF. The chain links TRBV27 to TRBJ1-5; D unclear. This CDR3 region has 14 residues. Trimming pared 8 bases from V and 2 bases from J, leaving 13 bases between. From germline, CDR1 is MNHEY and CDR2 SMNVEV (reference sequence).

This clone was counted only a few times. The chain links TRBV4-1 to TRBJ1-2; D ambiguous. Trimming removed 0 bases from V and 8 bases from J, with 16 bases in between. The germline V gene encodes CDR1 MGHRA and CDR2 YSYEKL. CDR3 length: 15 residues. Written as DNA, the CDR3 is TGCGCCAGCAGCCAAGAACCACAGCGGCCCGGAGGCTACACCTTC. Translation gives CASSQEPQRPGGYTF.

The V call is TRBV6-5, the J call TRBJ1-4, with D maybe TRBD1 (6 bases). V was pared by 4 bases and J by 5 bases, with 11 bases between. This CDR3 has 14 residues. Looked up from germline, CDR1 is MNHEY and CDR2 is SVGAGI. CDR3 protein: CASSSGQNNEKLFF. CDR3 sequence (DNA): TGTGCCAGCAGTTCCGGACAGAACAATGAAAAACTGTTTTTT.

The chain employs TRBV6-6 and TRBJ2-3; 7 nucleotides line up with TRBD2. Looked up from germline, CDR1 is MNHNY and CDR2 is SVGAGI (reference sequence). The CDR3 has 13 amino acids. The J segment lost 4 bases and the V segment lost 8 bases, leaving 6 bases of the junction unmatched. The CDR3 sequence is CASGRTRADTQYF. CDR3 nucleotides: TGTGCCAGCGGGCGGACTAGGGCAGATACGCAGTATTTT.

The chain recombines TRBV18 with TRBJ1-5; TRBD1 might be the D (5 bases). CDR1 and CDR2 (germline): KGHSH, LQKENI. V was pared by 4 bases and J by 1 base, with 11 bases between. The CDR3 is 15 residues long. CDR3 DNA sequence: TGTGCCAGCTCACAAGGGGCAGCAAGCAATCAGCCCCAGCATTTT. As protein: CASSQGAASNQPQHF.

The chain has TRBV5-1 and TRBJ1-2; TRBD1 might be the D (5 bases). Germline V gene data show CDR1 as SGHRS and CDR2 as YFSETQ. With 0 bases removed from V and 4 bases from J, the gap between germline ends came to 19 bases. This CDR3 comprises 17 residues. CDR3 DNA sequence: TGCGCCAGCAGCTTGGCCCTGCAGGGATCGTCCGTCTATGGCTACACCTTC. This codes for CASSLALQGSSVYGYTF.

This sequence joins TRBV7-3 and TRBJ2-1, with no clear D. The CDR3 loop spans 12 amino acids. The germline CDR1 and CDR2 sequences are SGHTA and FQGTGA. V was cut by 2 bases and J by 6 bases, with 5 bases left in between. DNA for the CDR3: TGTGCCAGCAGCTTAGATAGCAATGAGCAGTTCTTC. As protein: CASSLDSNEQFF.